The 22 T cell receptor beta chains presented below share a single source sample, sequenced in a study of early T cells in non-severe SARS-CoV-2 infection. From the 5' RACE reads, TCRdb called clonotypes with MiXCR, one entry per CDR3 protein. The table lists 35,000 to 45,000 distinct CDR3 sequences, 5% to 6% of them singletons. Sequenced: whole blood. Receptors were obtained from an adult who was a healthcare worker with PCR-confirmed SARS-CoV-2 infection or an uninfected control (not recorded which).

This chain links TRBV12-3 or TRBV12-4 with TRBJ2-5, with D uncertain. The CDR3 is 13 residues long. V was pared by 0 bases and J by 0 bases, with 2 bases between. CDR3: CASSLAHQETQYF. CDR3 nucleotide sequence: TGTGCCAGCAGTTTAGCCCACCAAGAGACCCAGTACTTC.

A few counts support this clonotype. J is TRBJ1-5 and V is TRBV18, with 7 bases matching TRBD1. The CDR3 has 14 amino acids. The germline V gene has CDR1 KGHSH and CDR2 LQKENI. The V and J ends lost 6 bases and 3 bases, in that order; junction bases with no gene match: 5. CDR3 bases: TGTGCCAGCTCGCACGGACAGGTCAATCAGCCCCAGCATTTT. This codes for CASSHGQVNQPQHF.

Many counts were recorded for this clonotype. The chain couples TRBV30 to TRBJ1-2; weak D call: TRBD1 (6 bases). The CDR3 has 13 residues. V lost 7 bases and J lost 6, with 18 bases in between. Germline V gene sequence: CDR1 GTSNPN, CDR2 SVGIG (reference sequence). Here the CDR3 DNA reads TGTGCCTTGGGGACACACTTTGCTCATGGCTACACCTTC. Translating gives CALGTHFAHGYTF.

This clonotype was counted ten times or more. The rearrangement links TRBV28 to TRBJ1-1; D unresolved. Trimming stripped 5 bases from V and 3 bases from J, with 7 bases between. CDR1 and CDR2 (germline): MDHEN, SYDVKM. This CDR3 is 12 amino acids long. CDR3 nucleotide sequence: TGTGCCAGCAGTCAAACGGACACTGAAGCTTTCTTT. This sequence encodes CASSQTDTEAFF.

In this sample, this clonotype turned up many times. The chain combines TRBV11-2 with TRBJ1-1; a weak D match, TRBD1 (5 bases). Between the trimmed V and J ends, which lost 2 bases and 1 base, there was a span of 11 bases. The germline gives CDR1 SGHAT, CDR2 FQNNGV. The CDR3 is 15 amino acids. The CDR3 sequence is CASSLSRRANTEAFF. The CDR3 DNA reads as TGTGCCAGCAGCTTATCCCGCAGGGCGAACACTGAAGCTTTCTTT.

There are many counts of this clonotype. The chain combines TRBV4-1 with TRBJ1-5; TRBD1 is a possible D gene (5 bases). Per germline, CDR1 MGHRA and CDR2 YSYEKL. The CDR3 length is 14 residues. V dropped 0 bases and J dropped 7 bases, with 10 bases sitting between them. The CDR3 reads CASSQEGLGQPQHF. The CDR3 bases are TGCGCCAGCAGCCAAGAGGGGCTGGGGCAGCCCCAGCATTTT.

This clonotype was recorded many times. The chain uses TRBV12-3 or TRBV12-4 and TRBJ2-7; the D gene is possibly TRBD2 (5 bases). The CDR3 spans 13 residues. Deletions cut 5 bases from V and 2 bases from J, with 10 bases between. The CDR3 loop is CASSGGYPYEQYF. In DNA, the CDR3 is TGTGCCAGCAGTGGAGGATACCCCTACGAGCAGTACTTC.

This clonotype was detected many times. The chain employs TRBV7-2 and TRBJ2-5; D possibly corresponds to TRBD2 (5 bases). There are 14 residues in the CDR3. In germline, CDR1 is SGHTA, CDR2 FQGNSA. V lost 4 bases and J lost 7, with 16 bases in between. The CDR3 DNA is TGTGCCAGCAGCTGGTTGGCCCCCGCGGGGACCCAGTACTTC. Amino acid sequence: CASSWLAPAGTQYF.

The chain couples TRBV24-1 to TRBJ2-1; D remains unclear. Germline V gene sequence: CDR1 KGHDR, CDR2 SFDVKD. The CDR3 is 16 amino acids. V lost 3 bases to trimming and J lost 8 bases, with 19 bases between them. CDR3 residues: CATSDPTLMAFDEQFF. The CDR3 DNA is TGTGCCACCAGTGATCCGACCTTGATGGCGTTCGATGAGCAGTTCTTC.

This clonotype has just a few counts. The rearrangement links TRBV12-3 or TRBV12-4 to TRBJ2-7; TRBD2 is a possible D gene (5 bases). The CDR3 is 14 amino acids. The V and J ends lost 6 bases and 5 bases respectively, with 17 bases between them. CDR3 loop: CASRLGARVDEQYF. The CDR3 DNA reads TGTGCCAGCAGGCTGGGAGCCCGGGTCGACGAGCAGTACTTC.

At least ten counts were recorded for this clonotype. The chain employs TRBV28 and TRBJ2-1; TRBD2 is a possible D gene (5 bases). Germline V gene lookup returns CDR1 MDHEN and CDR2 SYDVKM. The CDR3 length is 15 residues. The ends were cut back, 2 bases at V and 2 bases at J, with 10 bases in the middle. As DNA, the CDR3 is TGTGCCAGCAGTTTACGAGGGATTACCTACAATGAGCAGTTCTTC. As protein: CASSLRGITYNEQFF.

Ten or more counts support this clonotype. CDR3 residues: CSVGQSNQPQHF. In DNA, the CDR3 is TGCAGCGTGGGACAGAGCAATCAGCCCCAGCATTTT. The J gene is TRBJ1-5, the V gene TRBV29-1, with TRBD1 matching 7 bases. The CDR3 runs to 12 residues. J lost 1 base, V lost 6 bases, and 0 bases had no gene match. The V gene's germline CDR1 is SQVTM and CDR2 ANQGSEA.

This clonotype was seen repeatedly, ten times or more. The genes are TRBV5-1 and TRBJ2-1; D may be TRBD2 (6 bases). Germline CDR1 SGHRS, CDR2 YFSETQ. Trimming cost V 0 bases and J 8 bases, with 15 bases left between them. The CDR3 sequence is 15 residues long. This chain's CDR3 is CASSLGGAGNYEQFF. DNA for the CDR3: TGCGCCAGCAGCTTGGGGGGCGCGGGAAATTATGAGCAGTTCTTC.

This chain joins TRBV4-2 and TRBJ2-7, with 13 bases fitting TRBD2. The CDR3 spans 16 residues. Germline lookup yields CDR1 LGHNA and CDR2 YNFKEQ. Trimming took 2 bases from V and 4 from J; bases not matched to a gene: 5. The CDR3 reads CASSQTSGGASYEQYF. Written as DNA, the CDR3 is TGTGCCAGCAGCCAAACTAGCGGGGGGGCCTCGTACGAGCAGTACTTC.

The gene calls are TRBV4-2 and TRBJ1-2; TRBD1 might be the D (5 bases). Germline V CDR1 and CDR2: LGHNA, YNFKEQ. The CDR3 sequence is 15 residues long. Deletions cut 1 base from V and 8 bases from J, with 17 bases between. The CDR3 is CASSQVRRDVGGYTF. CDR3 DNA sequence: TGTGCCAGCAGCCAAGTGCGTCGGGACGTAGGAGGCTACACCTTC.

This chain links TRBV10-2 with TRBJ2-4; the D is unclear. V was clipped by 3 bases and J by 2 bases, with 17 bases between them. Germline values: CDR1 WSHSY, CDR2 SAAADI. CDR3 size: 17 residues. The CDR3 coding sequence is TGCGCCAGCAGTGACAGTGGCCCATCAACCACCAAAAACATTCAGTACTTC. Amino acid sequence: CASSDSGPSTTKNIQYF.

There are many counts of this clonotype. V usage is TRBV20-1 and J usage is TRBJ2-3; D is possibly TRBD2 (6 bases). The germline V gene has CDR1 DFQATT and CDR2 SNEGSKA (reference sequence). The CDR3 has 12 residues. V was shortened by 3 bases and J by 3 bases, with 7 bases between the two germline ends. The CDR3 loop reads CSASLATDTQYF. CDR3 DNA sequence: TGCAGTGCTAGTCTAGCGACAGATACGCAGTATTTT.

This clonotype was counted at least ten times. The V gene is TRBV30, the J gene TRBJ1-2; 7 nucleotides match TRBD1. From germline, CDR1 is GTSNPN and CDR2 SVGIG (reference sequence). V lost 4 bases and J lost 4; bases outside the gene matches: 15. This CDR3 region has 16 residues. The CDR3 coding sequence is TGTGCCTGGAAACCCCCTGCAACACAGGGGAGCTATGGCTACACCTTC. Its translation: CAWKPPATQGSYGYTF.

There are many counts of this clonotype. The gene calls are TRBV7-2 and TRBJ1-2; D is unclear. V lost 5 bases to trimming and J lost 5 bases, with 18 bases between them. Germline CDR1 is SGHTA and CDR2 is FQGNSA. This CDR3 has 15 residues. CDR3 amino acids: CASSQPELWSYGYTF. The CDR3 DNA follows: TGTGCCAGCAGCCAGCCCGAATTATGGAGTTATGGCTACACCTTC.

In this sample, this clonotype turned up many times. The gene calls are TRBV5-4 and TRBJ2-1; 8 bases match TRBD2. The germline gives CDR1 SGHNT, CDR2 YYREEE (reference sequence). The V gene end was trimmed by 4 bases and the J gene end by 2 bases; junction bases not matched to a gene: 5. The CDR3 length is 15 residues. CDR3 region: CASSQTSEPYNEQFF. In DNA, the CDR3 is TGTGCCAGCAGCCAGACTAGCGAACCCTACAATGAGCAGTTCTTC.

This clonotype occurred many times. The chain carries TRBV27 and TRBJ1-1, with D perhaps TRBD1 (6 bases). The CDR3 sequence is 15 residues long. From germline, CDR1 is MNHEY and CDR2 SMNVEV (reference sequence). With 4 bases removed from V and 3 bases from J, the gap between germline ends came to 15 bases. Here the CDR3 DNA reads TGTGCCAGCAGTTCTTACTACAGGGAGGACACTGAAGCTTTCTTT. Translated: CASSSYYREDTEAFF.

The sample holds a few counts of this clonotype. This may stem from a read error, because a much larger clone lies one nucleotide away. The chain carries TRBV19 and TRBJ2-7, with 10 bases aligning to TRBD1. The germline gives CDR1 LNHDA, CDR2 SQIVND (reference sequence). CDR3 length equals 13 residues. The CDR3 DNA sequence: TGTGTCAGTAAGGGACAGGGGAGCCACGAGCAGTACTTC. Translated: CVSKGQGSHEQYF. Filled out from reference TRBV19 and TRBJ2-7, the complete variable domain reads DGGITQSPKYLFRKEGQNVTLSCEQNLNHDAMYWYRQDPGQGLRLIYYSQIVNDFQKGDIAEGYSVSREKKESFPLTVTSAQKNPTAFYLCVSKGQGSHEQYFGPGTRLTVT.